The 27 T cell receptor beta chains reported below all come from one sample, sequenced in a study of T cell responses to AZD1222 COVID-19 vaccine. Method: immunoSEQ multiplex PCR; TCRdb's copy keeps in-frame clones and lacks some. In the table there are approximately 140,000 clones, roughly 90% of which are singletons. The sample consisted of peripheral blood, taken on day 0 of AZD1222 vaccination. The source is an adult in good health.

The chain has TRBV5-1 and TRBJ2-1; 9 bases fit TRBD1. V shed 4 bases and J 9 bases; nucleotides not matched to a gene: 8. This CDR3 is 14 amino acids long. CDR1 and CDR2 (germline): SGHRS, YFSETQ. CDR3 sequence (DNA): TGCGCCAGCAGCGCCGGGACAGGGTCCGGTGAGCAGTTCTTC. It specifies CASSAGTGSGEQFF.

A word on this clone: Other DNA sequences in the sample encode the same CDR3. This rearrangement joins TRBV5-1 to TRBJ1-1; 8 bases are a match to TRBD1. The CDR3 is 14 residues long. Germline V lookup: CDR1 SGHRS, CDR2 YFSETQ. Trimming took 0 bases from V and 3 from J; bases not matched to a gene: 1. This CDR3 is CASSLGQGHTEAFF. The CDR3 coding sequence is TGCGCCAGCAGCTTGGGACAGGGGCACACTGAAGCTTTCTTT.

The rearrangement links TRBV7-6 to TRBJ2-3, with 12 bases that match TRBD2. CDR1 SGHVS and CDR2 FNYEAQ come from the germline V gene. With V trimmed by 1 base and J by 6 bases, 17 bases remained unmatched. This CDR3 region has 20 residues. CDR3 region: CASSLVGDELAGGVVDTQYF. The CDR3 DNA is TGTGCCAGCAGCTTAGTCGGGGACGAGCTAGCGGGAGGGGTGGTTGATACGCAGTATTTT.

This chain uses TRBV9 with TRBJ2-2; D could derive from TRBD1 or TRBD2 (6 bases each). Trimming took 0 bases from V and 4 from J, leaving 13 bases between them. Germline V CDR1 and CDR2: SGDLS, YYNGEE. This CDR3 comprises 16 residues. The CDR3: CASSVAGGDITGELFF. As DNA, the CDR3 is TGTGCCAGCAGCGTAGCCGGGGGCGATATCACCGGGGAGCTGTTTTTT.

V and J are TRBV4-1 and TRBJ2-2, with 8 bases lining up with TRBD2. The CDR3 runs 15 residues. V lost 3 bases and J lost 9; bases outside the gene matches: 9. CDR1 MGHRA and CDR2 YSYEKL come from the germline V gene. Here the CDR3 reads CASSHPGTRERELFF. The DNA for the CDR3 is TGCGCCAGCAGCCACCCGGGGACTAGAGAAAGGGAGCTGTTTTTT.

The chain uses TRBV5-4 and TRBJ2-5; 9 bases fit TRBD1. J gave up 0 bases and V 7 bases, and 7 bases lay outside the gene matches. CDR1 is SGHNT, CDR2 YYREEE, per germline (reference sequence). There are 15 residues in the CDR3. CDR3 sequence reads: CASQVGTGYQETQYF. The CDR3 DNA reads as TGTGCCAGCCAGGTCGGGACAGGGTACCAAGAGACCCAGTACTTC. Supplemented by reference TRBV5-4 and TRBJ2-5, the full variable domain reads ETGVTQSPTHLIKTRGQQVTLRCSSQSGHNTVSWYQQALGQGPQFIFQYYREEENGRGNFPPRFSGLQFPNYSSELNVNALELDDSALYLCASQVGTGYQETQYFGPGTRLLVL.

The chain joins TRBV5-5 to TRBJ2-1; D not resolved. CDR1 is SGHKS, CDR2 YYEKEE, per germline (reference sequence). The CDR3 contains 13 residues. Trimming removed 0 bases at V and 5 bases at J, with 6 bases between. CDR3 protein: CASSLAGHNEQFF. In DNA, the CDR3 is TGTGCCAGCAGCTTGGCCGGGCACAATGAGCAGTTCTTC.

V usage is TRBV7-8 and J usage is TRBJ1-3, with D possibly TRBD1 on 6 matching bases. This CDR3 is built from 17 residues. Germline CDR1 and CDR2: SGHVS and FQNEAQ. The V gene lost 1 base and the J gene lost 4 bases, with 17 bases spanning the gap. The CDR3: CASSLDLGQSFGNTIYF. The CDR3 coding sequence is TGTGCCAGCAGCTTAGACCTTGGACAGTCCTTCGGAAACACCATATATTTT.

This clone was seen only once. The chain links TRBV28 to TRBJ2-5; 8 nucleotides match TRBD2. The CDR3 totals 16 residues. Germline-derived CDR1 and CDR2 are MDHEN and SYDVKM. V shed 6 bases, J shed 0 bases, and the junction held 9 bases outside the gene matches. The CDR3 spells CASSLGGAGYQETQYF. CDR3 DNA sequence: TGTGCCAGCAGCCTCGGGGGGGCTGGGTACCAAGAGACCCAGTACTTC. The entire variable domain, with the rest obtained from reference TRBV28 and TRBJ2-5, is as follows: DVKVTQSSRYLVKRTGEKVFLECVQDMDHENMFWYRQDPGLGLRLIYFSYDVKMKEKGDIPEGYSVSREKKERFSLILESASTNQTSMYLCASSLGGAGYQETQYFGPGTRLLVL.

The chain uses TRBV7-2 and TRBJ1-4, with D perhaps TRBD1 (5 bases). Trimming took 1 base from V and 8 from J, leaving 17 bases between them. Germline values: CDR1 SGHTA, CDR2 FQGNSA. The CDR3 has 16 residues. The CDR3 loop is CASSLVGSRAPEKLFF. CDR3 DNA: TGTGCCAGCAGCTTAGTTGGAAGCAGGGCCCCCGAAAAACTGTTTTTT.

In its sample, this clone was seen once. V is TRBV4-2 and J is TRBJ2-2, with D uncertain. V was shortened by 0 bases and J by 8 bases, with 10 bases between the two germline ends. Germline loops: CDR1 LGHNA, CDR2 YNFKEQ. The CDR3 totals 14 residues. The CDR3 region has the DNA TGTGCCAGCAGCCAAGATATATCGGCAGGGGAGCTGTTTTTT. Its translation is CASSQDISAGELFF.

J is TRBJ1-1 and V is TRBV10-3, with D unclear. The germline V and J ends were trimmed by 2 bases and 0 bases, with 7 bases remaining between them. CDR1 ENHRY and CDR2 SYGVKD come from the germline V gene. The CDR3 runs to 14 residues. In DNA form, the CDR3 reads TGTGCCATCAGTGAGGATCGGGTGAACACTGAAGCTTTCTTT. Protein product: CAISEDRVNTEAFF.

The chain employs TRBV28 and TRBJ2-1, with 8 bases matching TRBD2. The germline gives CDR1 MDHEN, CDR2 SYDVKM. The V and J ends lost 2 bases and 3 bases, in that order; junction bases with no gene match: 3. The CDR3 covers 15 residues. Written as DNA, the CDR3 is TGTGCCAGCAGTTTAAGCGGGAGTGACTACAATGAGCAGTTCTTC. Encoded protein: CASSLSGSDYNEQFF.

The CDR3 sequence: CASSDFGGDGNTEAFF. CDR3 nucleotides: TGTGCCAGCAGTGACTTCGGGGGGGACGGTAACACTGAAGCTTTCTTT. The rearrangement uses TRBV6-4 and TRBJ1-1; D may be TRBD1 (5 bases). This CDR3 is built from 16 residues. Germline V CDR1 and CDR2: MRHNA, SNTAGT. V was pared by 1 base and J by 2 bases, with 14 bases between.

The chain employs TRBV3-1 (or the pseudogene TRBV3-2) and TRBJ2-2; 10 bases are a match to TRBD2. Germline V gene data show CDR1 as LGHDT and CDR2 as YNNKEL (reference sequence). The CDR3 has 17 amino acids. V shed 2 bases and J 1 base; nucleotides not matched to a gene: 4. The CDR3 sequence is CASSQWASGRNTGELFF. The DNA of the CDR3 is TGTGCCAGCAGCCAATGGGCTAGCGGGAGGAACACCGGGGAGCTGTTTTTT.

The rearrangement uses TRBV3-1 (or the pseudogene TRBV3-2) and TRBJ2-7; a possible D gene is TRBD1 (6 bases). Looked up from germline, CDR1 is LGHDT and CDR2 is YNNKEL (reference sequence). Trimming stripped 6 bases from V and 2 bases from J, with 11 bases between. The CDR3 loop spans 13 amino acids. The CDR3 DNA reads as TGTGCCAGCAGGCTAGGGGGAACCTACGAGCAGTACTTC. As protein: CASRLGGTYEQYF.

The chain links TRBV6-6 to TRBJ1-2, with 9 bases matching TRBD1. V lost 2 bases to trimming and J lost 8 bases; unmatched junction nucleotides: 3. Germline assignment: CDR1 MNHNY and CDR2 SVGAGI (reference sequence). This CDR3 contains 13 residues. CDR3 residues: CASSYRQGEGYTF. The CDR3 DNA reads as TGTGCCAGCAGTTACCGACAGGGGGAAGGCTACACCTTC.

The gene calls are TRBV19 and TRBJ2-7; 7 bases map to TRBD2. Germline trimming cut 5 bases from V and 3 bases from J; bases unmatched to any gene: 4. The CDR3 sequence is 13 residues long. Germline lookup yields CDR1 LNHDA and CDR2 SQIVND (reference sequence). The CDR3: CASSLTSVYEQYF. In nucleotides, the CDR3 is TGTGCCAGTAGTCTTACTAGCGTCTACGAGCAGTACTTC.

The CDR3 sequence is CAWVGRGVSYEQYF. The CDR3 nucleotides read TGTGCCTGGGTGGGGAGGGGGGTTTCCTACGAGCAGTACTTC. The rearrangement joins TRBV30 to TRBJ2-7; a weak D match, TRBD2 (7 bases). This CDR3 has 14 residues. Looked up from germline, CDR1 is GTSNPN and CDR2 is SVGIG (reference sequence). V gave up 5 bases and J gave up 1 base, with 15 bases separating them.

The V and J genes are TRBV27 and TRBJ1-1, with a tentative D call TRBD1 (6 bases). The V end was cut by 0 bases, the J end by 11 bases, with 16 bases between. Per the germline V gene, CDR1 is MNHEY and CDR2 is SMNVEV (reference sequence). This CDR3 is built from 14 residues. The CDR3 sequence: CASSLSGGGQRAFF. The CDR3 DNA sequence: TGTGCCAGCAGTTTATCCGGGGGGGGCCAACGGGCTTTCTTT.

The rearrangement uses TRBV6-4 and TRBJ1-5; 12 bases are shared with TRBD1. CDR3 size: 16 residues. V lost 2 bases and J lost 5; bases outside the gene matches: 4. Germline V gives CDR1 MRHNA, CDR2 SNTAGT. The CDR3 loop reads CASSDPRDRGHQPQHF. In DNA form, the CDR3 reads TGTGCCAGCAGTGACCCCAGGGACAGGGGGCATCAGCCCCAGCATTTT.

This clone was recorded once. This chain links TRBV7-7 with TRBJ2-1; 8 bases agree with TRBD2. This CDR3 spans 17 amino acids. The ends lost 4 bases at V and 0 bases at J; junction bases unmatched: 8. Per germline, CDR1 SSHAT and CDR2 FNYEAQ (reference sequence). CDR3 nucleotides: TGTGCCAGCAGCTCCAGAAGGGGACTAGTCTCCTACAATGAGCAGTTCTTC. It translates to CASSSRRGLVSYNEQFF. Complete variable domain (other parts from reference TRBV7-7 and TRBJ2-1): GAGVSQSPRYKVTKRGQDVTLRCDPISSHATLYWYQQALGQGPEFLTYFNYEAQPDKSGLPSDRFSAERPEGSISTLTIQRTEQRDSAMYRCASSSRRGLVSYNEQFFGPGTRLTVL.

This chain joins TRBV10-2 and TRBJ2-3, with TRBD2 matching over 9 bases. In germline, CDR1 is WSHSY, CDR2 SAAADI. The CDR3 consists of 17 residues. J lost 5 bases, V lost 6 bases, and 15 bases had no gene match. Here the CDR3 reads CASSLGRTLREGDTQYF. CDR3 nucleotide sequence: TGCGCCAGCAGCTTAGGCAGGACCTTGCGGGAGGGAGATACGCAGTATTTT.

V usage is TRBV19 and J usage is TRBJ2-5; the match to TRBD2 covers 10 bases. Germline trimming cut 7 bases from V and 1 base from J; bases unmatched to any gene: 9. The germline V gene has CDR1 LNHDA and CDR2 SQIVND (reference sequence). The CDR3 consists of 16 residues. CDR3: CASTSSTSGAQETQYF. The CDR3 region has the DNA TGTGCCAGTACGTCTAGTACTAGCGGGGCCCAAGAGACCCAGTACTTC.

V usage is TRBV23-1 and J usage is TRBJ1-1, with D tentatively TRBD1 (6 bases). TRBV23-1 carries the ORF label, with uncertain function. Trimming stripped 1 base from V and 5 bases from J, with 17 bases between. This CDR3 contains 16 residues. The CDR3 region is CASSQWPRLGGTEAFF. The CDR3 region has the DNA TGCGCCAGCAGTCAATGGCCGAGGCTAGGGGGTACTGAAGCTTTCTTT.

V usage is TRBV19 and J usage is TRBJ1-5, with D hard to call. CDR3 length equals 13 residues. The germline V gene encodes CDR1 LNHDA and CDR2 SQIVND (reference sequence). The V end was cut by 3 bases, the J end by 6 bases, with 9 bases between. The CDR3 sequence is CASSMGGSQPQHF. The CDR3 region has the DNA TGTGCCAGTAGTATGGGAGGTAGTCAGCCCCAGCATTTT.

The chain has TRBV18 and TRBJ1-1; 8 bases map to TRBD1. The ends lost 3 bases at V and 8 bases at J; junction bases unmatched: 14. The CDR3 loop spans 16 amino acids. Germline V gives CDR1 KGHSH, CDR2 LQKENI. CDR3 amino acids: CASSPPKDRGRLEAFF. Written as DNA, the CDR3 is TGTGCCAGCTCACCTCCCAAAGACAGGGGTCGCCTCGAAGCTTTCTTT.